This T cell receptor (beta chain) was sequenced during a study of cytomegalovirus exposure and HLA in healthy donors. The V and J ends lost 9 bases and 0 bases, in that order; junction bases with no gene match: 11. CDR3 length equals 15 residues. Germline CDR1 LNHDA, CDR2 SQIVND (reference sequence). Researchers ran the PCR with 60 Vbeta and 13 Jbeta primers. The data were produced by immunoSEQ multiplex PCR, yet TCRdb's version contains in-frame clones alone and is incomplete. In the table there are a few hundred thousand clones, about 80% of which are singletons. The chain uses TRBV19 and TRBJ2-7, with TRBD1 matching over 7 bases. The clonotype comes from a woman in her forties or fifties in good health and CMV-seropositive. Sequenced material: PBMCs. CDR3 protein: CASSNDRDSSYEQYF. CDR3 nucleotide sequence: TGTGCCAGCTCCAACGACAGGGACAGCTCCTACGAGCAGTACTTC.